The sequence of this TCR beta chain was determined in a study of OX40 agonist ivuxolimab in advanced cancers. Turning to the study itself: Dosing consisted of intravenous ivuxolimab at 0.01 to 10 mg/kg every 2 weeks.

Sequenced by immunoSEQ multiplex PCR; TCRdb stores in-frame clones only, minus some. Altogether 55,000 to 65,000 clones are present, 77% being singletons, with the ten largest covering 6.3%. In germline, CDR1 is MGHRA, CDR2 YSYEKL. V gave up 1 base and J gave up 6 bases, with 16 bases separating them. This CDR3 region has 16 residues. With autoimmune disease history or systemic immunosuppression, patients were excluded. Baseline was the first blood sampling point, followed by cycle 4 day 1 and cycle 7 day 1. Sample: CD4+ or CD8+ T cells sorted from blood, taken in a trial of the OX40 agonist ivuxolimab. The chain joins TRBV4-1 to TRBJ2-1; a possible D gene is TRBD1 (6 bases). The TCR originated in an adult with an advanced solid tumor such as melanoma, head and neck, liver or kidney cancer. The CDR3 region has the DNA TGCGCCAGCAGCCAAGCGCCTCCACGAGGGGGCAATGAGCAGTTCTTC. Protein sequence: CASSQAPPRGGNEQFF.